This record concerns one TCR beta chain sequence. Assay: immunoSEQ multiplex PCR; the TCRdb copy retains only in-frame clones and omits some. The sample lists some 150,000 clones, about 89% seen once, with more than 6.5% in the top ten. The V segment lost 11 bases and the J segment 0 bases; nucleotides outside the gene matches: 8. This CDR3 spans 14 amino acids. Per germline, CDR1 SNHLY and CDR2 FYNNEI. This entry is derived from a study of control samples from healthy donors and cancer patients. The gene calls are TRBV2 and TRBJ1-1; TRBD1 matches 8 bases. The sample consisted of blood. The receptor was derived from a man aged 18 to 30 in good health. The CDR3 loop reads CAVQGGGVNTEAFF. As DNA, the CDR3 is TGTGCCGTACAGGGGGGAGGTGTGAACACTGAAGCTTTCTTT. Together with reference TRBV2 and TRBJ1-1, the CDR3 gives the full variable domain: EPEVTQTPSHQVTQMGQEVILRCVPISNHLYFYWYRQILGQKVEFLVSFYNNEISEKSEIFDDQFSVERPDGSNFTLKIRSTKLEDSAMYFCAVQGGGVNTEAFFGQGTRLTVV.